The clone carrying this T cell receptor beta chain has just a few counts. Its antigen remains unknown. This record belongs to a study of T cells in localized non-small cell lung cancer. This table comes from immunoSEQ multiplex PCR, and its TCRdb copy is limited to in-frame clones, with some not included. In the table there are 35,000 or so clones, around 85% of which are singletons. Whole-study findings and limits: In uninvolved adjacent lung, T cell clonality reached its highest value, exceeding tumor.

In germline, CDR1 is SGHTA, CDR2 FQGNSA. The CDR3 length is 15 residues. The V and J ends lost 3 bases and 1 base respectively, with 11 bases between them. The sequences come from peripheral blood, collected before any cancer treatment. The genes are TRBV7-2 and TRBJ2-3; D possibly corresponds to TRBD1 (5 bases). This clonotype was obtained from a woman aged 40-69 years with stage I lung adenocarcinoma. The CDR3 DNA reads as TGTGCCAGCAGCTTGCAGGGTGTAGGCACAGATACGCAGTATTTT. Its protein is CASSLQGVGTDTQYF.